The next 3 T cell receptor beta chains were all read from a single sample in a study of identical twins. Each CDR3 protein gets one entry after TCRdb re-called the 5' RACE reads with MiXCR. Of 300,000 to 350,000 distinct CDR3 sequences in the sample, about 12% were seen once. The sample also formed part of further work on yellow fever vaccine responses in identical twins.

Sequencing used CD8+ T cells sorted from blood. The origin of the receptors is a woman aged 18-35 years in good health.

The chain recombines TRBV25-1 with TRBJ2-5; D uncertain. Germline CDR1 MGHDK, CDR2 SYGVNS. The CDR3 is 12 amino acids. Trimming shortened V by 3 bases and J by 2 bases, and 4 bases separated the two germline ends. CDR3 residues: CASSEGQETQYF. The CDR3 region has the DNA TGTGCCAGCAGTGAGGGTCAAGAGACCCAGTACTTC.

The CDR3 DNA follows: TGTGCCAGCACCGGGGGCCGAGAGACCCAGTACTTC. Its translation is CASTGGRETQYF. J is TRBJ2-5 and V is TRBV2, with D possibly being TRBD1 or TRBD2 (6 bases each). Trimming left V 7 bases short and J 4 bases short, with 10 bases between. This CDR3 has 12 residues. CDR1 is SNHLY and CDR2 is FYNNEI in the germline V gene.

This clonotype was seen a few times. V gene TRBV12-3 or TRBV12-4 combines with J gene TRBJ2-2; D gene unclear. V lost 10 bases and J 2 bases, leaving 8 bases between the germline ends. The CDR3 has 12 residues. CDR3 bases: TGTGCCAACCTCTTAAACACCGGGGAGCTGTTTTTT. Translating it yields CANLLNTGELFF.